The T cell receptor beta chain under discussion was sequenced for a study of T cell responses to AZD1222 COVID-19 vaccine. V lost 4 bases and J 6 bases, leaving 9 bases between the germline ends. This CDR3 comprises 13 residues. CDR1 is SGHTA and CDR2 is FQGTGA in the germline V gene. Clones were sequenced by immunoSEQ multiplex PCR, and TCRdb holds only the in-frame ones, with some missing. Among 150,000 or so clones listed, under 95% were seen once. The chain joins TRBV7-3 to TRBJ2-2, with D possibly being TRBD1 (6 bases). The sequencing used peripheral blood, collected on day 0 of AZD1222 vaccination. The receptor comes from an adult in good health. The CDR3 region is CASSSRGAGELFF. The CDR3 coding sequence is TGTGCCAGCAGCTCCAGGGGCGCCGGGGAGCTGTTTTTT. Using reference TRBV7-3 and TRBJ2-2 for the parts outside the CDR3, the full variable domain is GAGVSQTPSNKVTEKGKYVELRCDPISGHTALYWYRQSLGQGPEFLIYFQGTGAADDSGLPNDRFFAVRPEGSVSTLKIQRTERGDSAVYLCASSSRGAGELFFGEGSRLTVL.